Described below is a single T cell receptor (beta chain) sequence and its context. What it recognizes is unknown. Likely a read error: the CDR3 ends without its conserved phenylalanine or tryptophan. The data were obtained in a study of CD8 T cells in ankylosing spondylitis. General study results and limits: Some of the motif variants had earlier been found in reactive arthritis patients' fluid and blood. What seemed typical of ankylosing spondylitis blood was a TCR beta motif built from about 8 highly homologous variants.

A quantitative 5'-RACE method, one with molecular barcodes, was used to make TCR beta libraries. Using its own MiXCR run on the 5' RACE reads, TCRdb lists one record per CDR3 protein. The table records fewer than 40,000 distinct CDR3 sequences, 30% of them present only once. Germline V gives CDR1 SGHKS, CDR2 YYEKEE (reference sequence). Trimming left V 0 bases short and J 3 bases short, with 10 bases between. The CDR3 extends over 15 amino acids. The receptor was derived from a male donor with ankylosing spondylitis. Sequencing used synovial fluid, either unsorted or a sorted T cell fraction (not recorded which). V gene TRBV5-5 combines with J gene TRBJ2-1; D not certain. The DNA for the CDR3 is TGTGCCAGCAGCTTGGGGACGGGTTGCTACAATGAGCAGTTCTCC. Protein: CASSLGTGCYNEQFS.